This note documents a single TCR beta chain sequence. Libraries were prepared by immunoSEQ multiplex PCR; TCRdb keeps only in-frame clonotypes and omits some of them. This table holds about 2.4 million clones, roughly 93% found once. This entry comes from a study of shared clonotypes between healthy human individuals. CDR3 length: 15 amino acids. V lost 4 bases, J lost 6 bases, and 16 bases lay in between. Germline assignment: CDR1 SGHDT and CDR2 YYEEEE. Sequencing input: naive CD4+ T cells from PBMCs. Noted subset: CD45RA+ positively selected. This sequence originates from a man aged 18-30 years in good health. Some clones in this sample may be carry-over from other donors' samples. This chain joins TRBV5-6 and TRBJ1-4; D is possibly TRBD1 (5 bases). The CDR3 sequence is CASSRGPQSYEKLFF. CDR3 DNA sequence: TGTGCCAGCAGCCGGGGCCCGCAAAGCTATGAAAAACTGTTTTTT.